The present T cell receptor beta chain was sequenced within a study of early T cells in non-severe SARS-CoV-2 infection. In the study overall: The sequenced material was bulk RNA from unsorted whole blood, and its chains were unpaired. General study results and limits: Comparison of clonotypes with VDJdb favored anti-spike CD8 responses while missing private and CD4 specificities.

Germline V lookup: CDR1 ENHRY, CDR2 SYGVKD. Germline trimming cut 6 bases from V and 4 bases from J; bases unmatched to any gene: 6. The CDR3 is made up of 14 amino acids. Attached unique molecular identifiers marked individual cDNA molecules. TCRdb fed the 5' RACE reads into MiXCR, producing one record per CDR3 protein. The sample gives tens of thousands of distinct CDR3 sequences, approximately 12% of which show up once; 3.4% is in the top ten. This clonotype was seen many times. The antigen is not known. The TCR sequence derives from an adult who was a healthcare worker with PCR-confirmed SARS-CoV-2 infection or an uninfected control (not recorded which). Sequenced sample: whole blood. The chain is built from TRBV10-3 and TRBJ2-5; 9 bases are shared with TRBD1. CDR3 protein: CAISQGQGSETQYF. The CDR3 bases are TGTGCCATCAGCCAGGGACAGGGATCAGAGACCCAGTACTTC.